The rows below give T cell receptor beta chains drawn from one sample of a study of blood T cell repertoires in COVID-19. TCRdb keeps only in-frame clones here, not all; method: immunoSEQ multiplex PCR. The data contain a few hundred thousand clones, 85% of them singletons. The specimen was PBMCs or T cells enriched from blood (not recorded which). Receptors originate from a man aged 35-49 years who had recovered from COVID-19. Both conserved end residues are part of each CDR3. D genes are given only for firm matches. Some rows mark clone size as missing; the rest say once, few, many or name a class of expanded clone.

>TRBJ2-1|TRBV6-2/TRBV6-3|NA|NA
TGTGCCAGCAGTTACTCCCCAGGGCGGCGATTCTACAATGAGCAGTTCTTC
CASSYSPGRRFYNEQFF
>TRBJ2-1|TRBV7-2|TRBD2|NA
TGTGCCAGCAGCCCAGGCGGGAGTCTAAATGAGCAGTTCTTC
CASSPGGSLNEQFF
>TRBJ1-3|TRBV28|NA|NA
TGTGCCAGCAGGCCCCTCTTCCCGGGTTCTGGAAACACCATATATTTT
CASRPLFPGSGNTIYF
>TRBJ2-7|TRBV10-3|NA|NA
TGTGCCATCAGTGAGCAGGGTTACGAGCAGTACTTC
CAISEQGYEQYF
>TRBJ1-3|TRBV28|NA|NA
TGTGCCAGCAGTTCATTACCGGGAGCCGCGGTGTACTCTGGAAACACCATATATTTT
CASSSLPGAAVYSGNTIYF
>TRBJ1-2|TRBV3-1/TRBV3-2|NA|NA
TGTGCCAGCAGCCAAGGAGGCAATGGCTACACCTTC
CASSQGGNGYTF
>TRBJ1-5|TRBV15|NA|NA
TGTGCCACCAGCCCAATATCTGGGCGCAATCAGCCCCAGCATTTT
CATSPISGRNQPQHF
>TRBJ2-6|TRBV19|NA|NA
TGTGCCAGTACCCTCTCTGGGGCCAACGTCCTGACTTTC
CASTLSGANVLTF
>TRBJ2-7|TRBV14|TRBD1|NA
TGTGCCAGCAGCCAATCCGACAGGGCTTACTACGAGCAGTACTTC
CASSQSDRAYYEQYF
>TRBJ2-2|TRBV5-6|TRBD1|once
TGTGCCAGCAGCATAACGGGACAGGGGAACACCGGGGAGCTGTTTTTT
CASSITGQGNTGELFF
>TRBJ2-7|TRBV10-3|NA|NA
TGTGCCATCAGCGGGTCGGCGGGCGTAAACTACGAGCAGTACTTC
CAISGSAGVNYEQYF
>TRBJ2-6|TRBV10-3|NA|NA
TGTGCCATCAGTGAGTTGGGGGGGCCTGGGGCCAACGTCCTGACTTTC
CAISELGGPGANVLTF
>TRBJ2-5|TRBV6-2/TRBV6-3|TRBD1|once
TGTGCCAGCAGTTACACTTATCGAACAACCCGGGACAGCTCCTCGGGAACCCAGTACTTC
CASSYTYRTTRDSSSGTQYF
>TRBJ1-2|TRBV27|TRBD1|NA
TGTGCCAGCAGTCCCTCAACCGGGACAGTCTATGGCTACACCTTC
CASSPSTGTVYGYTF
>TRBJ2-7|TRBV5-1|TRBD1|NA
TGCGCCAGCAGCTTGACGAGGGACAGGAGAAACGAGCAGTACTTC
CASSLTRDRRNEQYF
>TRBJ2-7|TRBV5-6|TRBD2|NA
TGTGCCAGCAGCTCGATGGTGGGTAGCGGGAGGTGGTACGAGCAGTACTTC
CASSSMVGSGRWYEQYF
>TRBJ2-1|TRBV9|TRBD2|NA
TGTGCCAGCAGCGCCCGACTAGCGGGAGTATGGGATGAGCAGTTCTTC
CASSARLAGVWDEQFF
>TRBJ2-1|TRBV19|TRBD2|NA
TGTGCCAGTAGTATACTAGCGGGCAATGAGCAGTTCTTC
CASSILAGNEQFF
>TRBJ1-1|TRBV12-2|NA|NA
TGTGCAAGTCGCTTAGGGCCAGACTCTATGAACACTGAAGCTTTCTTT
CASRLGPDSMNTEAFF
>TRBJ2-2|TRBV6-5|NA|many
TGTGCCAGCAGTCCGACAGTCGCGAACACCGGGGAGCTGTTTTTT
CASSPTVANTGELFF
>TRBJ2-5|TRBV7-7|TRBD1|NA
TGTGCTAGCAGCACCCGGGACAGGGGGTCGGAGACCCAGTACTTC
CASSTRDRGSETQYF
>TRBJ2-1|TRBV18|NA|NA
TGTGCCAGCTCACCACCGGGGAGGTCGCGGAGGGGTAATGAGCAGTTCTTC
CASSPPGRSRRGNEQFF
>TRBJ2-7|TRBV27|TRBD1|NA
TGTGCCAGCAGTTCAACGACAGGGAAGACGGGCGAGCAGTACTTC
CASSSTTGKTGEQYF
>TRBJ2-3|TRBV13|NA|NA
TGTGCCAGCAGCTCTTATAGCGGCACAGATACGCAGTATTTT
CASSSYSGTDTQYF
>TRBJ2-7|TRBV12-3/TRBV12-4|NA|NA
TGTGCCAGCAGTTTGCACTATACCGCCGAGCAGTACTTC
CASSLHYTAEQYF
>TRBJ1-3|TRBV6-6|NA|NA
TGTGCCAGCAGTTACTCTGAGGGAAACACCATATATTTT
CASSYSEGNTIYF
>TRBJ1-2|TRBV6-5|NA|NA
TGTGCCAGCACGCGGGCAGGGGATGGCTACACCTTC
CASTRAGDGYTF
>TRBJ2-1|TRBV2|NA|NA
TGTGCCAGCAGCCTATTGACAGATAACAATGAGCAGTTCTTC
CASSLLTDNNEQFF
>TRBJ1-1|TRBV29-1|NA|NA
TGCAGCGTTGGGTTGACTTACTCTAACACTGAAGCTTTCTTT
CSVGLTYSNTEAFF
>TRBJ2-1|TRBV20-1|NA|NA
TGCAGTGCTAGTGCCGGGACTCATGCTGATGAGCAGTTCTTC
CSASAGTHADEQFF
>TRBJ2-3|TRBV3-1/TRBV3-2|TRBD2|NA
TGTGCCAGCAGCCGACTAGCGGCAGATACGCAGTATTTT
CASSRLAADTQYF
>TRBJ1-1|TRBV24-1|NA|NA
TGTGCCACCAGGGCCCCCGGCGGTGAAGCTTTCTTT
CATRAPGGEAFF
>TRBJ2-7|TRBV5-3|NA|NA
TGTGCCAGAAGCGTAACTCGCGACAGGCGAACCCATGAGGGGTTCGAGCAGTACTTC
CARSVTRDRRTHEGFEQYF
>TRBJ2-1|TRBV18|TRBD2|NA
TGTGCCAGCTCACCCGGTAGCGGGAGTATCTATGAGCAGTTCTTC
CASSPGSGSIYEQFF
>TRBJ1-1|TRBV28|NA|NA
TGTGCCAGCACCCTCCGGGACTTCAACACTGAAGCTTTCTTT
CASTLRDFNTEAFF
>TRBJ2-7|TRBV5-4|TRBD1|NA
TGTGCCAGCAGCTCAGGGACAGGGGGCGGATACGAGCAGTACTTC
CASSSGTGGGYEQYF
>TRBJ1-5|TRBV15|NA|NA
TGTGCCACCAGCAGAGATCTTGGCAGCAATCAGCCCCAGCATTTT
CATSRDLGSNQPQHF
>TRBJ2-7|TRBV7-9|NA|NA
TGTGCCAGCAGCTTAGATATAACCCTAAGCTCCTACGAGCAGTACTTC
CASSLDITLSSYEQYF
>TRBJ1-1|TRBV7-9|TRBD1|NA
TGTGCCAGCAGCCCTCGGACAGGTCATCCAGCTTTCTTT
CASSPRTGHPAFF
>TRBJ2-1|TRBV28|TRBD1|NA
TGTGCCAGCAGCCGAGCCGGGACAGGTGGTGGCAATGAGCAGTTCTTC
CASSRAGTGGGNEQFF
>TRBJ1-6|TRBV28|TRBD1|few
TGTGCCAGCAGTCTCGGACAGGGGTATCGATCACCCCTCCACTTT
CASSLGQGYRSPLHF
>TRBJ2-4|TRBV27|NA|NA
TGTGCCAGCAGTCCCCAGGGGAGTTGGGCCAAAAACATTCAGTACTTC
CASSPQGSWAKNIQYF
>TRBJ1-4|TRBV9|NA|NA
TGTGCCAGCAGCGTCGCAGGGATCCCTAATGAAAAACTGTTTTTT
CASSVAGIPNEKLFF
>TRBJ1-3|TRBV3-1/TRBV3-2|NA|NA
TGTGCCAGCAGCCAAGCGTCCGGGAGCTCTGGAAACACCATATATTTT
CASSQASGSSGNTIYF
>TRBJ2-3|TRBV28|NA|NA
TGTGCCAGCGATACGACAGGCCCCTATAGATATTTT
CASDTTGPYRYF
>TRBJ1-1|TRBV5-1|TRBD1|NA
TGCGCCAGCAGCCCGGGACAGGTCTTGACTGAAGCTTTCTTT
CASSPGQVLTEAFF
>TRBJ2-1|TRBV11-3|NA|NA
TGTGCCAGCAGCGCGGGATTTGGCAATGAGCAGTTCTTC
CASSAGFGNEQFF
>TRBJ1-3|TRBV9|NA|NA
TGTGCCAGCAGCGTCAGCACGGGTGACAGAAGCTCTGGAAACACCATATATTTT
CASSVSTGDRSSGNTIYF
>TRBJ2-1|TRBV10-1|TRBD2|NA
TGCGCCAGCAGTGAGAGTAGACTAGCGGGAGGAAGTGAGCAGTTCTTC
CASSESRLAGGSEQFF
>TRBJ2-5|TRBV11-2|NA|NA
TGTGCCAGCAGCCCCCGTTACCAAGAGACCCAGTACTTC
CASSPRYQETQYF
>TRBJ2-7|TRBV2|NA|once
TGTGCCAGCACCAGAGACACATCCTACGAGCAGTACTTC
CASTRDTSYEQYF
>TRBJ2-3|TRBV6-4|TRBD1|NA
TGTGCCAGCAGGGATGGGACAGACAACACAGATACGCAGTATTTT
CASRDGTDNTDTQYF
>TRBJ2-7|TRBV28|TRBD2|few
TGTGCCAGCAGTTCCCGAGGAGCGGGGGAGCAGTACTTC
CASSSRGAGEQYF